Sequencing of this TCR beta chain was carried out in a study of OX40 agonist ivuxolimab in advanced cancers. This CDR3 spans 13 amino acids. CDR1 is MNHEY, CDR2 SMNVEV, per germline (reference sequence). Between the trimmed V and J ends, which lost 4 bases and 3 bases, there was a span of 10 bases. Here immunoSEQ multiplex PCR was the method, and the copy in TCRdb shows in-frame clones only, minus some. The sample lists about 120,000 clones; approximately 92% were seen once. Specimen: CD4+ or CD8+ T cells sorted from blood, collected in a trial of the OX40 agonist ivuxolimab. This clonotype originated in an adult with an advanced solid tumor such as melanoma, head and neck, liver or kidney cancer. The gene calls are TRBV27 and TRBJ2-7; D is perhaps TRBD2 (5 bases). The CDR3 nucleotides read TGTGCCAGCAGTTACCCAGGAGGCTACGAGCAGTACTTC. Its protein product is CASSYPGGYEQYF.